The sample holds many counts of the clone carrying this T cell receptor (beta chain). Its antigen is currently unknown. The library was prepared for alpha chains; this beta chain is a stray read, so its frequency means little. MiXCR was run by TCRdb on the 5' RACE reads, yielding one entry per CDR3 protein. The sample includes about 11,000 distinct CDR3 sequences, around 5.2% seen only once; the top ten take 12%. This sample is drawn from a study of spatial heterogeneity in lung cancer. At the level of the study: Matched bulk RNA-seq yielded a T cell module score, and TCR transcript counts in tumor regions correlated strongly with that score. Raw reads showed each unique TCR and UMI combination turning up more than ten times on average.

Study-wide results and limits: About 7.7% of tumor T cells for alpha chains and approximately 13% for beta chains were estimated to be covered. Tracking of tumor mutation counts was seen in expanded intratumoral alpha and beta TCR counts.

Time point of the sample: sample taken at primary tumor resection. Whole RNA from tumor, nontumor lung or frozen PBMC was sequenced unsorted. The germline CDR1 and CDR2 sequences are MNHNS and SASEGT. The CDR3 spans 12 residues. Trimming left V 1 base short and J 8 bases short, with 8 bases between. Sequences were derived from lung tumor tissue, sampled at surgery. The chain links TRBV6-1 to TRBJ1-2; D not certain. This receptor was taken from a male donor with early-stage non-small cell lung cancer. CDR3 sequence (DNA): TGTGCCAGCAGTGAAGGGGGAAGCGGCTACACCTTC. This encodes CASSEGGSGYTF.